The clone carrying this T cell receptor (beta chain) has a handful of counts. The data are from a study of patients and donors after allogeneic stem cell transplantation. MiXCR, applied by TCRdb to the RT-PCR reads, yields one record per CDR3 protein. This sample has over 150,000 distinct CDR3 sequences, with about 30% found just once. CDR1 is SGHVS and CDR2 is FNYEAQ in the germline V gene. J was trimmed by 4 bases and V by 1 base; bases with no gene match: 0. The CDR3 totals 15 residues. Sequences were obtained from blood, either unsorted or a sorted T cell fraction (not recorded which). The receptor was isolated from a human donor who was either an allogeneic HSCT recipient or a stem cell or donor lymphocyte infusion donor (not recorded which). It is not recorded whose cells these are; they may come from a transplant donor. V is TRBV7-6 and J is TRBJ1-3, with 11 bases that match TRBD1. Here the CDR3 DNA reads TGTGCCAGCAGCTTAGGGACAGGGGGCGGAAACACCATATATTTT. It encodes CASSLGTGGGNTIYF. Full variable domain (missing parts from reference TRBV7-6 and TRBJ1-3): GAGVSQSPRYKVTKRGQDVALRCDPISGHVSLYWYRQALGQGPEFLTYFNYEAQQDKSGLPNDRFSAERPEGSISTLTIQRTEQRDSAMYRCASSLGTGGGNTIYFGEGSWLTVV.